The 4 T cell receptor beta chains below were found in one sample sequenced in a study of radiotherapy plus CTLA-4 blockade in lung cancer. The data were produced by immunoSEQ multiplex PCR, yet TCRdb's version contains in-frame clones alone and is incomplete. The sample records some 110,000 clones, just under 80% being singletons. The source material was peripheral blood, sampled from a patient treated with radiotherapy plus ipilimumab. The source is a human donor with non-small cell lung cancer who had a partial response to radiotherapy plus ipilimumab.

V gene TRBV15 combines with J gene TRBJ1-5, with 7 bases aligning to TRBD1. Germline loops: CDR1 LNHNV, CDR2 YYDKDF (reference sequence). The CDR3 sequence is 13 residues long. Trimming cost V 3 bases and J 9 bases; bases outside gene matches: 5. The CDR3 is CATSSQGGTPQHF. The CDR3 DNA reads TGTGCCACCAGCAGTCAAGGGGGCACGCCCCAGCATTTT.

This chain uses TRBV5-4 with TRBJ2-3; TRBD1 aligns across 9 bases. This CDR3 has 17 residues. After removal of 4 bases from V and 0 bases from J, the junction contained 9 bases not matched to a gene. The germline V gene has CDR1 SGHNT and CDR2 YYREEE (reference sequence). The CDR3 is CASSRGQGTTSTDTQYF. CDR3 DNA sequence: TGTGCCAGCAGCCGAGGACAGGGGACTACTAGCACAGATACGCAGTATTTT.

The V call is TRBV5-1, the J call TRBJ2-1; 8 bases match TRBD2. CDR1 and CDR2 from the germline V gene are SGHRS and YFSETQ. Trimming at V came to 0 bases and at J to 5 bases, leaving 1 base not matched to a gene. The CDR3 loop spans 14 amino acids. CDR3 region: CASSLGTSNNEQFF. CDR3 coding DNA: TGCGCCAGCAGCTTGGGGACTAGCAACAATGAGCAGTTCTTC.

This chain links TRBV28 with TRBJ1-1; weak D call: TRBD1 (5 bases). V lost 7 bases to trimming and J lost 10 bases, with 16 bases between them. CDR3 length: 12 residues. Germline V gives CDR1 MDHEN, CDR2 SYDVKM. The chain's CDR3 is CASNAGRERAFF. CDR3 nucleotides: TGTGCCAGCAACGCAGGGCGGGAGCGAGCTTTCTTT.